This T cell receptor beta chain originates from a study of control samples from healthy donors and cancer patients. Trimming cost V 7 bases and J 4 bases; bases outside gene matches: 7. In germline, CDR1 is SQVTM, CDR2 ANQGSEA. The CDR3 runs to 14 residues. Measured with immunoSEQ multiplex PCR; TCRdb has only the in-frame clones, and not every one. The table records 350,000 to 450,000 clones, approximately 92% of them present only once. This chain uses TRBV29-1 with TRBJ2-2; 9 bases match TRBD2. Source material: PBMCs. This TCR was sampled from a man aged 40-49 years with head and neck cancer. As DNA, the CDR3 is TGCAGCGCTGTGACTAGCGGTGGCACCGGGGAGCTGTTTTTT. Encoded protein: CSAVTSGGTGELFF.